A single sample gave rise to the 22 T cell receptor beta chains below, sequenced in a study of T cell repertoires in cytomegalovirus infection. Each CDR3 protein gets one entry after TCRdb re-called the reads with MiXCR. Of 350,000 to 550,000 distinct CDR3 sequences listed, about 33% are singletons. Sequencing was carried out using PBMCs. The receptors were sampled from a human donor in good health (CMV status not recorded). Some clones in this sample may be carry-over from other donors' samples.

This clonotype appeared a few times. This rearrangement joins TRBV10-3 to TRBJ2-3; the match to TRBD2 covers 12 bases. Trimming cost V 5 bases and J 6 bases; bases outside gene matches: 9. Germline CDR1 ENHRY, CDR2 SYGVKD. CDR3 length: 16 residues. CDR3 region: CAISPGGLAGGDTQYF. The DNA of the CDR3 is TGTGCCATCAGTCCAGGTGGCCTAGCGGGGGGGGATACGCAGTATTTT.

This clonotype was seen more than once but under ten times. This sequence joins TRBV5-6 and TRBJ2-7; 8 positions agree with TRBD2. The J segment lost 3 bases and the V segment lost 3 bases, leaving 14 bases of the junction unmatched. This CDR3 spans 17 amino acids. Looked up from germline, CDR1 is SGHDT and CDR2 is YYEEEE. CDR3 loop: CASSSNVPGTRLYEQYF. The DNA for the CDR3 is TGTGCCAGCAGCTCGAACGTGCCTGGGACTAGGCTCTACGAGCAGTACTTC. The full variable domain, completed using reference TRBV5-6 and TRBJ2-7, is DAGVTQSPTHLIKTRGQQVTLRCSPKSGHDTVSWYQQALGQGPQFIFQYYEEEERQRGNFPDRFSGHQFPNYSSELNVNALLLGDSALYLCASSSNVPGTRLYEQYFGPGTRLTVT.

This clonotype was seen more than once but under ten times. The V gene is TRBV19, the J gene TRBJ2-3; no clear D. The CDR3 is made up of 16 amino acids. V was pared by 6 bases and J by 5 bases, with 21 bases between. CDR1 and CDR2 (germline): LNHDA, SQIVND (reference sequence). The DNA for the CDR3 is TGTGCCAGTAGGGGGAAGACCACTTCTGGTGGAGATACGCAGTATTTT. As protein: CASRGKTTSGGDTQYF.

This clonotype was observed a handful of times. The rearrangement joins TRBV6-5 to TRBJ1-1; 7 nucleotides agree with TRBD1. J gave up 4 bases and V 5 bases, and 7 bases lay outside the gene matches. The CDR3 loop spans 14 amino acids. Per germline, CDR1 MNHEY and CDR2 SVGAGI. CDR3 DNA sequence: TGTGCCAGCAGTACACGATCAGGGGGCACTGAAGCTTTCTTT. It is translated as CASSTRSGGTEAFF.

This clonotype was seen only a few times. The V call is TRBV7-3, the J call TRBJ2-3; TRBD2 matches at 11 bases. The CDR3 covers 16 residues. Looked up from germline, CDR1 is SGHTA and CDR2 is FQGTGA. The V gene end was trimmed by 5 bases and the J gene end by 4 bases; junction bases not matched to a gene: 8. The CDR3 region is CASSLIAGGPPDTQYF. The CDR3 DNA sequence: TGTGCCAGCAGCCTCATAGCGGGGGGGCCTCCAGATACGCAGTATTTT.

The chain recombines TRBV6-2 or TRBV6-3 with TRBJ2-6, with D perhaps TRBD1 (6 bases). The CDR3 is made up of 18 amino acids. Per germline, CDR1 MNHEY and CDR2 SVGEGT. Trimming left V 7 bases short and J 1 base short, with 20 bases between. CDR3 DNA: TGTGCCAGCAACATCCTCCTGGGACAAAATTCTGGGGCCAACGTCCTGACTTTC. Its translation: CASNILLGQNSGANVLTF.

This clonotype was seen a handful of times. A much larger clone is a single base away; this may be a read error. The CDR3 nucleotides read TGTGCCAGCAAAGAGCAGGGGGGCGCAACTGGTGAAAAACTGTTTTTT. Translating gives CASKEQGGATGEKLFF. The V call is TRBV7-2, the J call TRBJ1-4, with TRBD1 identical over 7 bases. Germline values: CDR1 SGHTA, CDR2 FQGNSA. The ends lost 7 bases at V and 7 bases at J; junction bases unmatched: 15. The CDR3 has 16 residues.

This clonotype was counted a few times. This chain links TRBV6-8 with TRBJ1-6; D uncertain. Trimming stripped 0 bases from V and 6 bases from J, with 9 bases between. The CDR3 length is 15 residues. Germline CDR1 is MNHGY and CDR2 is SAAAGT. Here the CDR3 DNA reads TGTGCCAGCAGTTACTCGCAGGATTTTAATTCACCCCTCCACTTT. It specifies CASSYSQDFNSPLHF.

This rearrangement joins TRBV2 to TRBJ2-3, with D possibly called TRBD1 or TRBD2 (5 bases each). CDR1 SNHLY and CDR2 FYNNEI come from the germline V gene. V was pared by 9 bases and J by 4 bases, with 8 bases between. The CDR3 runs to 11 residues. This CDR3 is CARRGADTQYF. The CDR3 nucleotides are TGTGCCAGACGGGGCGCAGATACGCAGTATTTT.

In this sample, this clonotype turned up a few times. The chain links TRBV5-6 to TRBJ1-2; 8 nucleotides agree with TRBD1. Trimming cost V 5 bases and J 3 bases; bases outside gene matches: 21. Germline V lookup: CDR1 SGHDT, CDR2 YYEEEE. CDR3 length: 19 amino acids. CDR3 DNA sequence: TGTGCCAGCAGATATACTCGCGGAGGGCTAGACAGGGGAGACTATGGCTACACCTTC. Its translation: CASRYTRGGLDRGDYGYTF.

This chain joins TRBV2 and TRBJ2-1; 9 positions agree with TRBD1. The CDR3 contains 14 residues. Germline loops: CDR1 SNHLY, CDR2 FYNNEI. Losses at the gene ends were 6 bases for V and 8 bases for J; bases not matched to a gene: 8. This CDR3 is CASSADRGDDEQFF. CDR3 nucleotide sequence: TGTGCCAGCAGCGCCGACAGGGGGGACGATGAGCAGTTCTTC.

This clonotype showed up just once. The CDR3 loop reads CASSPQDRKNTEAFF. For the CDR3, the DNA is TGTGCCAGCAGCCCCCAGGACAGGAAGAACACTGAAGCTTTCTTT. The chain uses TRBV28 and TRBJ1-1, with 7 bases aligning to TRBD1. CDR3 length: 15 amino acids. Germline V gives CDR1 MDHEN, CDR2 SYDVKM. V trimming: 6 bases; J trimming: 1 base; junction bases outside the gene matches: 8.

This clonotype has ten or more counts. This rearrangement joins TRBV11-2 to TRBJ1-1, with 7 bases that match TRBD1. The V gene's germline CDR1 is SGHAT and CDR2 FQNNGV. The V gene end was trimmed by 3 bases and the J gene end by 5 bases; junction bases not matched to a gene: 6. CDR3 length: 14 residues. The CDR3 coding sequence is TGTGCCAGCAGCTTTGCCCAGGGGGGGACTGAAGCTTTCTTT. It encodes CASSFAQGGTEAFF.

Here the CDR3 reads CASSSQIRGRELFF. CDR3 in DNA: TGTGCCAGCAGCTCACAGATCAGGGGCCGGGAGCTGTTTTTT. The chain links TRBV7-4 to TRBJ2-2, with a weak D call TRBD1 (6 bases). This CDR3 has 14 residues. V lost 4 bases and J lost 9, with 15 bases in between. Germline assignment: CDR1 SGHVT and CDR2 SQSDAQ.

This clonotype came up a few times. The chain carries TRBV4-2 and TRBJ2-5, with 12 bases that match TRBD2. The germline CDR1 and CDR2 sequences are LGHNA and YNFKEQ. V shed 3 bases, J shed 6 bases, and the junction held 8 bases outside the gene matches. This CDR3 contains 16 residues. CDR3 protein: CASSQDLAGGRKTQYF. CDR3 in DNA: TGTGCCAGCAGCCAGGACCTAGCGGGGGGGAGGAAGACCCAGTACTTC.

This clonotype was seen a handful of times. This rearrangement joins TRBV4-3 to TRBJ2-5; the D gene could be TRBD1 or TRBD2 (5 bases each). Between the trimmed V and J ends, which lost 1 base and 2 bases, there was a span of 20 bases. Per the germline V gene, CDR1 is LGHNA and CDR2 is YSLEER. CDR3 size: 18 residues. The CDR3 reads CASSQGLWVQGVQETQYF. As DNA, the CDR3 is TGCGCCAGCAGCCAAGGGCTTTGGGTGCAGGGAGTACAAGAGACCCAGTACTTC.

The gene calls are TRBV2 and TRBJ1-3, with D uncertain. The germline CDR1 and CDR2 sequences are SNHLY and FYNNEI. V dropped 1 base and J dropped 4 bases, with 11 bases sitting between them. The CDR3 contains 15 residues. This chain's CDR3 is CASSEGGGYGNTIYF. For the CDR3, the DNA is TGTGCCAGCAGTGAAGGAGGTGGATACGGAAACACCATATATTTT.

This clonotype was observed a few times. The chain carries TRBV6-1 and TRBJ1-3, with TRBD1 matching 8 bases. Per the germline V gene, CDR1 is MNHNS and CDR2 is SASEGT. Trimming removed 7 bases from V and 7 bases from J; junction bases left unmatched: 3. The CDR3 sequence is 12 residues long. CDR3 residues: CASTGQGNTIYF. DNA for the CDR3: TGTGCCAGCACCGGACAGGGCAACACCATATATTTT.

Note on this clonotype: A read error may be the cause here, since a much bigger clone is one base away. The chain joins TRBV11-1 to TRBJ2-7; D possibly corresponds to TRBD1 (6 bases). The V gene's germline CDR1 is SGHAT and CDR2 FQDESV (reference sequence). CDR3 length equals 15 residues. The CDR3 DNA is TGTGCCAGCAGCTTAGCGGGGGCAGGAGCCCACGAGAAGTACTTC. Translating gives CASSLAGAGAHEKYF.

This clonotype has at least ten counts. V gene TRBV7-8 combines with J gene TRBJ2-3, with TRBD2 identical over 8 bases. V was pared by 1 base and J by 3 bases, with 3 bases of the junction left unmatched. The CDR3 sequence is 15 residues long. Germline V gene lookup returns CDR1 SGHVS and CDR2 FQNEAQ. The CDR3 bases are TGTGCCAGCAGCTTAGTGGGCGGGGGGACAGATACGCAGTATTTT. Its protein is CASSLVGGGTDTQYF.

The chain carries TRBV6-6 and TRBJ2-2, with D perhaps assigned TRBD1 or TRBD2 (5 bases each). The V gene lost 6 bases and the J gene lost 2 bases, with 13 bases spanning the gap. The CDR3 sequence is 15 residues long. The germline gives CDR1 MNHNY, CDR2 SVGAGI (reference sequence). CDR3 nucleotide sequence: TGTGCCAGCAGAAGGGGACCCGATAACACCGGGGAGCTGTTTTTT. The encoded protein is CASRRGPDNTGELFF.

This clonotype appeared many times. The chain has TRBV7-8 and TRBJ1-2; 9 bases align to TRBD1. This CDR3 has 15 amino acids. Germline values: CDR1 SGHVS, CDR2 FQNEAQ. Losses at the gene ends were 5 bases for V and 7 bases for J; bases not matched to a gene: 11. The CDR3 bases are TGTGCCAGCAGCCGTAATGTGGGACAGGGTTCTGGCTACACCTTC. This encodes CASSRNVGQGSGYTF.